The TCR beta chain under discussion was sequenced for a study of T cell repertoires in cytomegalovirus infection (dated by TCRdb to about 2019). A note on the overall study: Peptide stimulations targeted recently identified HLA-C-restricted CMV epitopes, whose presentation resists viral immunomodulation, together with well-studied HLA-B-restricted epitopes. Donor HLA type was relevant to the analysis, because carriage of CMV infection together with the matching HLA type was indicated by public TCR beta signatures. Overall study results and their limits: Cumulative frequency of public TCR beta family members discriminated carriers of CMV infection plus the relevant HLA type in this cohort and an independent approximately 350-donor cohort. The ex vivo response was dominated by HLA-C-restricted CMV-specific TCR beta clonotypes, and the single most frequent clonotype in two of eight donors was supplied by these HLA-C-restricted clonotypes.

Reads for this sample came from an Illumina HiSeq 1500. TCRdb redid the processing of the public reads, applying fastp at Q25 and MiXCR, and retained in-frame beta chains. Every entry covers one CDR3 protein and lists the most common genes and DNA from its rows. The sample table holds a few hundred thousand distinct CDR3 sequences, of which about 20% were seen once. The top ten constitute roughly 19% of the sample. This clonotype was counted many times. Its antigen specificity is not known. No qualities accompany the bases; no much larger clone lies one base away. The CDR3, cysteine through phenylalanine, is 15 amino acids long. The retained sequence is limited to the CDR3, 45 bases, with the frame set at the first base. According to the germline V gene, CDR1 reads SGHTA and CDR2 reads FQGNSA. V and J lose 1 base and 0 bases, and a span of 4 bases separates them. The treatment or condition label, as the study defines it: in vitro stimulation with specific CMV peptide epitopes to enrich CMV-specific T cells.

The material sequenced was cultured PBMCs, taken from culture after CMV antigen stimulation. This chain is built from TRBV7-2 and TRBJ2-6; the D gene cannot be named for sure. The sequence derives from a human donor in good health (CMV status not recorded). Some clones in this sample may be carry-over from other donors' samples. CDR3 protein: CASSLEHSGANVLTF. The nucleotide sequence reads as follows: TGTGCCAGCAGCTTAGAACACTCTGGGGCCAACGTCCTGACTTTC.